This TCR beta chain derives from a study of cytomegalovirus exposure and HLA in healthy donors (dated by TCRdb to 2016 to 2017). Some background on the complete study: According to a later analysis, the approximately 120 validation repertoires were produced on the same platform as the roughly 720 repertoires of the first cohort. Along with the approximately 600-subject first cohort, a separate validation cohort of some 130 different subjects was used. The study combined high-throughput TCR immunosequencing, statistical association of individual TCRs with disease status, and machine learning to predict cytomegalovirus infection status. The study aimed to test whether signatures of past pathogen exposure could be identified by cataloging public T cell receptors. Points the paper makes about the study in general: All 130 or so repertoires were used to score co-occurrence in the validation cohort in a later analysis, because that analysis had no HLA typing for the cohort. Of the cluster scores, 85% to 95% were above 0 in a later analysis, which found that TCRs clustered in the first cohort also tended to co-occur in the approximately 110 validation repertoires. According to the authors, the approach could potentially be generalized to other disease states and immunological phenotypes. Cytomegalovirus status was reported to be diagnosed by the classifier with high specificity and sensitivity in both the original and validation cohorts. In the study, roughly 160 TCR beta chains were listed as associated with cytomegalovirus. A few of the identified cytomegalovirus-associated TCR beta chains were confirmed in vitro to be specific for cytomegalovirus antigens. While some public TCRs were present in many individuals, most TCR sequences turned up only very rarely across donors.

The donors belonged to the validation cohort of approximately 130 subjects, which was separate from the approximately 680-subject first cohort. On this clone itself: It has no known antigen specificity. No quality values exist for individual bases; no much larger clone is one base distant.

Library prep was done by the immunoSEQ multiplex PCR assay. The study's processing was this. A statistical classification framework was developed to diagnose cytomegalovirus status using the catalog of TCR beta chain sequences. The source is immuneACCESS, and TCRdb retained only in-frame sequences with V and J called. Part of the clones is not carried over; for the studies checked, unresolved V genes explain less than half of this, and the remainder is unexplained. Clone size and the V and J calls come from that table; the DNA yielded D and trimming. This sample holds roughly 60,000 clones; 95% were observed only once. 5.8% of the sample is in the top ten clones. This receptor was identified in a woman aged 18-29 years in good health and CMV-seropositive. Input material: PBMCs.

The CDR3 sequence is CASSARTGFKVYEQYF. The bases read TGTGCCAGCAGCGCTAGGACAGGCTTTAAAGTCTACGAGCAGTACTTC. The chain couples TRBV2 to TRBJ2-7; the junction holds 7 bases that match TRBD1. CDR1 SNHLY and CDR2 FYNNEI are derived from the germline V gene. After removal of 6 bases from V and 3 bases from J, the junction retains 14 bases not matched to a gene. The CDR3 measures 16 amino acids from cysteine to phenylalanine. Here the CDR3 DNA is all that survives: 48 bases in frame from base 1.